This T cell receptor (beta chain) stems from a study of blood T cell repertoires in COVID-19. Authors' methods: Reference gene primer amplification in the assay estimated nucleated cell counts. Clones were sequenced by immunoSEQ multiplex PCR, and TCRdb holds only the in-frame ones, with some missing. Clonal size and the V and J genes are those of that table, whereas D and trimming came from the DNA. The table shows approximately 210,000 clones, with approximately 81% occurring only once. Participant age was about 18 to 95 years, and participants resided in approximately 24 US areas. Participant-reported clinical history was the basis for cohort assignment. The sequenced sample consisted of PBMCs or T cells enriched from blood (not recorded which). The sequence derives from a woman between 50 and 59 years old with acute COVID-19.

The CDR3 protein is CASSLDQVSHGYTF. CDR3 DNA: TGTGCCAGCAGCTTAGACCAAGTGAGCCATGGCTACACCTTC. The chain links TRBV11-3 to TRBJ1-2; no definite D call. The V and J ends lost 0 bases and 6 bases respectively, with 11 bases between them. CDR3 length: 14 residues. CDR1 is SGHNT and CDR2 is YENEEA in the germline V gene. Full variable domain (rest looked up from reference TRBV11-3 and TRBJ1-2): EAGVVQSPRYKIIEKKQPVAFWCNPISGHNTLYWYLQNLGQGPELLIRYENEEAVDDSQLPKDRFSAERLKGVDSTLKIQPAELGDSAVYLCASSLDQVSHGYTFGSGTRLTVV.